This T cell receptor (beta chain) comes out of a study of shared clonotypes between healthy human individuals. Naive CD8 populations comprised CD45RO-negative cells positively selected for CCR7, excluding terminally differentiated effector memory CD45RA+ cells. Germline assignment: CDR1 SEHNR and CDR2 FQNEAQ (reference sequence). Unmatched junction bases numbered 15, after V lost 1 base and J lost 5 bases. The CDR3 is 18 amino acids. Study processing details: Owing to the provision of junction-only sequences devoid of quality scores by immunoSEQ, filtering differed. The data were produced by immunoSEQ multiplex PCR, yet TCRdb's version contains in-frame clones alone and is incomplete. V, J and clone size were drawn from that table, and D and trimming were deduced from the DNA. This sample has around 1.9 million clones, with about 92% found just once.

The sequence was obtained from a young man in good health. Some clones in this sample may be carry-over from other donors' samples. The chain employs TRBV7-9 and TRBJ2-5; 8 positions agree with TRBD1. Sequenced material: naive CD8+ T cells from PBMCs. The CDR3 DNA is TGTGCCAGCAGCTTAGGTTCGATATCACAGGGGGGTCTGGAGACCCAGTACTTC. It yields the protein CASSLGSISQGGLETQYF.